Listed below are T cell receptor beta chains from one sample, sequenced in a study of blood T cells in healthy people across ages. TCRdb re-analysed the 5' RACE reads in MiXCR, keeping a single row per CDR3 protein. The repertoire holds 500,000 to 700,000 distinct CDR3 sequences, with about 30% as singletons. Sequencing was performed on blood. The receptors derive from a woman older than 75 in good health. Both conserved end residues are part of each CDR3. Each record gives: D gene, J gene, V gene, clone size, CDR3 protein, CDR3 DNA. A D gene is named only where the DNA matches it firmly. Rows may omit the clone size; those that give it use once, few, many or a size class.

NA	TRBJ1-2	TRBV30	NA	CAWSRVRTNGYTF	TGTGCCTGGAGTAGGGTCAGAACGAATGGCTACACCTTC
TRBD2	TRBJ2-3	TRBV27	many	CASSLGLAPLTDTQYF	TGTGCCAGCAGTCTCGGACTAGCGCCCCTCACAGATACGCAGTATTTT
TRBD1	TRBJ2-7	TRBV28	NA	CASSNTGAGGSYEQYF	TGTGCCAGCAGCAACACCGGGGCAGGGGGTTCCTACGAGCAGTACTTC
NA	TRBJ1-4	TRBV11-2	few	CASSPQRRANEKLFF	TGTGCCAGCAGCCCCCAAAGAAGGGCTAATGAAAAACTGTTTTTT
NA	TRBJ1-3	TRBV9	NA	CASSADTSSGNTIYF	TGTGCCAGCAGCGCAGACACAAGCTCTGGAAACACCATATATTTT
TRBD2	TRBJ2-5	TRBV27	many	CASSLRPSGANQETQYF	TGTGCCAGCAGTTTGAGGCCTAGCGGGGCGAACCAAGAGACCCAGTACTTC
NA	TRBJ1-4	TRBV7-9	NA	CASSRGRDEKLFF	TGTGCCAGCAGCAGGGGCCGGGATGAAAAACTGTTTTTT
NA	TRBJ2-7	TRBV7-3	NA	CASSPGTHNEQYF	TGTGCCAGCAGCCCCGGGACACACAATGAGCAGTACTTC
TRBD1	TRBJ1-5	TRBV12-3/TRBV12-4	few	CASSPMGGTGGGNQPQHF	TGTGCCAGCAGCCCTATGGGGGGGACAGGGGGAGGCAATCAGCCCCAGCATTTT
TRBD2	TRBJ2-4	TRBV7-2	many	CASRSGGNIQYF	TGTGCCAGCAGGAGCGGGGGGAACATTCAGTACTTC
NA	TRBJ2-1	TRBV7-9	NA	CASSLDSYNKQFF	TGTGCCAGCAGCTTAGACAGCTACAATAAGCAGTTCTTC
NA	TRBJ2-7	TRBV19	NA	CASSIVGSNEQYF	TGTGCCAGTAGTATAGTGGGCAGCAATGAGCAGTACTTC
NA	TRBJ2-6	TRBV18	NA	CASSPSGFGANVLTF	TGTGCCAGCTCACCATCGGGCTTTGGGGCCAACGTCCTGACTTTC
NA	TRBJ1-1	TRBV7-9	NA	CASTYTVNTEAFF	TGTGCCAGCACCTACACAGTAAACACTGAAGCTTTCTTT
NA	TRBJ1-4	TRBV27	many	CASSFYGIGGNEKLFF	TGTGCCAGCAGTTTCTACGGTATCGGGGGGAATGAAAAACTGTTTTTT
TRBD1	TRBJ2-7	TRBV30	many	CAWKGAGGSSYEQYF	TGTGCCTGGAAAGGGGCAGGGGGCAGCTCCTACGAGCAGTACTTC
NA	TRBJ2-7	TRBV9	NA	CASSGADSDYEQYF	TGTGCCAGCAGCGGGGCGGACAGTGACTACGAGCAGTACTTC
TRBD1	TRBJ2-7	TRBV6-5	many	CASSSADRVPYEQYF	TGTGCCAGCAGTTCAGCCGACAGGGTTCCCTACGAGCAGTACTTC